This TCR beta chain was recorded in a study of T cell changes during pregnancy in multiple sclerosis. The length of the CDR3 is 13 residues. Trimming removed 8 bases from V and 5 bases from J, with 13 bases in between. Per the germline V gene, CDR1 is SNHLY and CDR2 is FYNNEI. TCRdb's copy holds only in-frame clones and misses some; the assay was immunoSEQ multiplex PCR. The table has about 26,000 clones, 80% to 90% seen once; the top ten hold approximately 15%. The input for sequencing was CD8+ T cells from peripheral blood mononuclear cells, taken in the second trimester of pregnancy. This receptor was identified in a female donor with multiple sclerosis, enrolled in a pregnancy study. J is TRBJ2-1 and V is TRBV2; maybe TRBD1 (5 bases). The CDR3 spells CASYLKGNNEQFF. CDR3 sequence (DNA): TGTGCCAGCTATCTTAAGGGGAACAATGAGCAGTTCTTC.